What follows is one T cell receptor (beta chain) and its context. This clonotype has a count of ten or more. This clone's antigen is unknown. Qualities for individual bases were not recorded, and no much larger clone is one base off. Interpreted using the paper, the treatment or condition label stands for: in vitro stimulation with specific CMV peptide epitopes to enrich CMV-specific T cells. This sample was included in a study of T cell repertoires in cytomegalovirus infection (dated by TCRdb to the late 2010s). As for the study more broadly: Recently identified HLA-C-restricted CMV epitopes, whose presentation resists viral immunomodulation, were targeted by peptide stimulations together with well-studied HLA-B-restricted epitopes. The HLA type of each donor mattered for the analysis, because public TCR beta signatures pointed to carriage of CMV infection along with the matching HLA type. What the research found in general, with its limitations: In both this cohort and an independent roughly 330-donor cohort, the cumulative frequency of public TCR beta family members distinguished carriers of CMV infection plus the relevant HLA type. The ex vivo response was dominated by HLA-C-restricted CMV-specific TCR beta clonotypes, and the single most frequent clonotype in two of eight donors was supplied by these HLA-C-restricted clonotypes.

Sequenced on an Illumina HiSeq 1500. TCRdb applied fastp at Q25 and MiXCR to the public reads, then kept only in-frame beta chains. Rows with a matching CDR3 protein are joined into one entry that keeps the most common DNA and genes. The sample table shows approximately 270,000 distinct CDR3 sequences, and around 20% are seen once. The ten largest account for approximately 19% of the sample. After removal of 4 bases from V and 4 bases from J, the junction retains 8 bases not matched to a gene. There are 15 amino acids in the CDR3, from cysteine to phenylalanine inclusive. CDR3 DNA is the only sequence kept; it has 45 bases, read in frame from the first base. From the germline V gene, CDR1 is SGHTA and CDR2 is FQGNSA.

This chain joins TRBV7-2 to TRBJ1-1; 8 middle bases align to TRBD1. The source was cultured PBMCs, collected from culture after CMV antigen stimulation. The sequence derives from a human donor in good health (CMV status not recorded). Some clones in this sample may be carry-over from other donors' samples. DNA sequence: TGTGCCAGCAGCTCGAGGACAGGGTTGGGCACTGAAGCTTTCTTT. Its protein reads: CASSSRTGLGTEAFF.